The T cell receptor (beta chain) under discussion was sequenced for a study of cytomegalovirus exposure and HLA in healthy donors. Study-wide background: A preliminary data release comprised 80 million or so unique TCRs obtained from HLA-typed donors.

Study-wide findings and caveats: Later analysis suggested most CMV-associated TCR beta chains were HLA-restricted. Analysis performed later showed TCR beta chains linked to HLA being more clonally expanded than equally common others. An assumption of roughly uniform sequencing depth across donors underlay the presence/absence analyses.

CDR1 is MNHNS and CDR2 is SASEGT in the germline V gene. The length of the CDR3 is 15 residues. The V gene lost 7 bases and the J gene lost 0 bases, with 15 bases spanning the gap. Worth noting for this clone: Its antigen is as yet unknown.

PCR used 60 Vbeta primers and 13 Jbeta primers. Measured with immunoSEQ multiplex PCR; TCRdb has only the in-frame clones, and not every one. The sample lists about 140,000 clones, around 81% occurring once. The TCR sequence derives from a man aged 35-49 years in good health and CMV-seropositive. Sequencing input: PBMCs. The chain has TRBV6-1 and TRBJ1-1; D is possibly TRBD1 (6 bases). CDR3 bases: TGTGCCAGCACCCGGGTAGGGGGGGTGAACACTGAAGCTTTCTTT. Protein sequence: CASTRVGGVNTEAFF.